This TCR beta chain was sequenced during a study of T cells in Graves' hyperthyroidism and ophthalmopathy. Study summary: Peripheral blood was drawn at first diagnosis, prior to all treatment. General study points: Peripheral blood also featured most of the thyroid clonotypes expanded above 0.001.

Comment on this clonotype: Its antigen is as yet unknown.

Fresh peripheral blood, approximately 9.1 ml, was the source of the PBMCs. Authors of the study amplified TCR beta CDR3 regions from RNA transcripts. A set of HTBI primers served as the primers for a first-round RT-PCR of the TCR CDR3. TCRdb re-derived calls from the multiplex PCR reads in MiXCR, one entry per CDR3 protein. The sample comprises roughly 250,000 distinct CDR3 sequences, more than 12% of which are singletons, and 13% rests with the top ten. The CDR3 extends over 20 amino acids. Trimming pared 5 bases from V and 7 bases from J, leaving 33 bases between. The germline gives CDR1 MNHEY, CDR2 SVGEGT.

This clonotype was obtained from a woman aged 40 to 50 with Graves' hyperthyroidism that later progressed to Graves' ophthalmopathy. The chain couples TRBV6-2 or TRBV6-3 to TRBJ2-1; D may be TRBD2 (6 bases). The sample taken for sequencing was blood. This chain's CDR3 is CASSPPFASATRRVLNEQFF. Written as DNA, the CDR3 is TGTGCCAGCAGTCCCCCCTTCGCATCCGCCACCCGGAGGGTTTTGAATGAGCAGTTCTTC.